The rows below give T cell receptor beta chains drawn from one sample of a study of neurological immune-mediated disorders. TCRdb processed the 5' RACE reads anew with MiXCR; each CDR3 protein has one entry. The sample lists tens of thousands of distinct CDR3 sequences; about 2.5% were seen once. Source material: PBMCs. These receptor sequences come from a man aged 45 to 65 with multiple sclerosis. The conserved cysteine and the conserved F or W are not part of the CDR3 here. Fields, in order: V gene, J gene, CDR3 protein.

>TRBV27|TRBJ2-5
ASSPRGLAGLETQY
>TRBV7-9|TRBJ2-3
ASSFSPSTDTQY
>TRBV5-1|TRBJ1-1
ASSLTQNTEAF
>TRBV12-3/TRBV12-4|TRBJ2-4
ASSIMGQQNIQY
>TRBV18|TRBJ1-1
ASSRTGTGGTEAF
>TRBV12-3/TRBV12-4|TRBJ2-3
ASSFFPAGRTDTQY
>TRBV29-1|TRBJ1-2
SVEELRRAGFDYGYT
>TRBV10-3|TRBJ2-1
AISEGWGEQF
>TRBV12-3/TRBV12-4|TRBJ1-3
ASSLAPSAWGSGNTIY
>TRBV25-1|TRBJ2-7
ASSELRRTPYEQY
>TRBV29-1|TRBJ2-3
SVETSTDTQY
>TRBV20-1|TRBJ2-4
SASGGHLAKNIQY
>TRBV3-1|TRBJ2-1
ASSQDSWAEQF
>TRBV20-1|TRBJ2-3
SAPPESTDTQY
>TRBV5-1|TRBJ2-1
ASSLVAGALSSYNEQF
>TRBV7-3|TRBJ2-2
ASSLTPPGAGTGELF
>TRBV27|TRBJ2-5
ASSLSKAETQY
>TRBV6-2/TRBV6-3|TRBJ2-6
ASTYSHSGANVLT